This entry describes one T cell receptor beta chain. TCRdb re-derived calls from the reads in MiXCR, one entry per CDR3 protein. This sample has more than 150,000 distinct CDR3 sequences; roughly a fifth occur once, and the top ten carry about 3%. The length of the CDR3 is 16 residues. Looked up from germline, CDR1 is SGHNT and CDR2 is YENEEA. V dropped 5 bases and J dropped 4; count of bases not matched to a gene: 7. The data originate from a study of T cell repertoires in cytomegalovirus infection. Looking at the study overall: A matching HLA type, together with CMV infection, was signaled by public TCR beta signatures.

The sequence came from a human donor in good health (CMV status not recorded). Some clones in this sample may be carry-over from other donors' samples. Material for sequencing was PBMCs. The chain combines TRBV11-3 with TRBJ2-3, with TRBD2 matching 12 bases. CDR3 DNA sequence: TGTGCCAGCAGCCCGCCACTAGCGGGAGGAGCAGATACGCAGTATTTT. It codes for CASSPPLAGGADTQYF.